The 12 T cell receptor beta chains below were found in one sample sequenced in a study of identical twins. MiXCR, applied by TCRdb to the 5' RACE reads, yields one record per CDR3 protein. Among roughly 290,000 distinct CDR3 sequences listed, more than 6.5% were seen once. The data also belong to a second study, concerning yellow fever vaccine responses in identical twins.

The sequencing sample was made of memory (CD45RO+) T cells sorted from blood. The receptor set was obtained from a woman aged 18-35 years in good health.

This clonotype has a count of ten or more. This rearrangement joins TRBV7-3 to TRBJ2-1; 9 bases map to TRBD2. V lost 5 bases and J lost 9; bases outside the gene matches: 11. CDR1 SGHTA and CDR2 FQGTGA come from the germline V gene. The CDR3 is 15 amino acids. The DNA for the CDR3 is TGTGCCAGCAGCCAAGGGCGCGGGAGGGCGGGTGAGCAGTTCTTC. It yields the protein CASSQGRGRAGEQFF.

The chain recombines TRBV2 with TRBJ2-7; perhaps TRBD2 as D (6 bases). In germline, CDR1 is SNHLY, CDR2 FYNNEI. This CDR3 spans 14 amino acids. V dropped 6 bases and J dropped 4 bases, with 16 bases sitting between them. The CDR3 DNA sequence: TGTGCCAGCAGCCAACCGCTCCGGGAGTACGAGCAGTACTTC. Residues: CASSQPLREYEQYF.

The chain has TRBV20-1 and TRBJ2-1; 10 bases fit TRBD1. Germline values: CDR1 DFQATT, CDR2 SNEGSKA (reference sequence). With V trimmed by 1 base and J by 9 bases, 6 bases remained unmatched. The CDR3 has 14 amino acids. CDR3 sequence reads: CSARAPRTGGEQFF. The CDR3 nucleotides are TGCAGTGCTAGAGCCCCCCGGACAGGGGGTGAGCAGTTCTTC.

The genes are TRBV28 and TRBJ2-7; D possibly uses TRBD1 or TRBD2 (7 bases each). Trimming removed 7 bases at V and 3 bases at J, with 19 bases between. Germline V gene data show CDR1 as MDHEN and CDR2 as SYDVKM. The CDR3 runs 15 residues. The CDR3 protein is CASIQSGTANYEQYF. CDR3 sequence (DNA): TGTGCCAGCATTCAAAGCGGGACAGCAAACTACGAGCAGTACTTC.

The V call is TRBV7-9, the J call TRBJ1-2; TRBD1 matches at 12 bases. With V trimmed by 0 bases and J by 6 bases, 2 bases remained unmatched. CDR1 is SEHNR and CDR2 is FQNEAQ in the germline V gene (reference sequence). The CDR3 spans 15 residues. CDR3 residues: CASSLAGQGADGYTF. As DNA, the CDR3 is TGTGCCAGCAGCTTAGCGGGACAGGGGGCTGATGGCTACACCTTC.

The sample holds a few counts of this clonotype. The DNA of the CDR3 is TGTGCCAGCAGCGAGTCAGTCACAGATACGCAGTATTTT. This gives the protein CASSESVTDTQYF. The chain carries TRBV5-5 and TRBJ2-3; no clear D. The CDR3 is 13 amino acids. Deletions cut 4 bases from V and 2 bases from J, with 8 bases between. CDR1 and CDR2 (germline): SGHKS, YYEKEE (reference sequence). Full variable domain (remainder filled in from reference TRBV5-5 and TRBJ2-3): DAGVTQSPTHLIKTRGQQVTLRCSPISGHKSVSWYQQVLGQGPQFIFQYYEKEERGRGNFPDRFSARQFPNYSSELNVNALLLGDSALYLCASSESVTDTQYFGPGTRLTVL.

In this sample, this clonotype turned up many times. The chain combines TRBV18 with TRBJ1-1, with D perhaps TRBD1 (6 bases). CDR1 and CDR2 from the germline V gene are KGHSH and LQKENI. V lost 1 base, J lost 3 bases, and 9 bases lay in between. The CDR3 contains 14 residues. The CDR3 DNA reads as TGTGCCAGCTCACCACTGGACAGCCACACTGAAGCTTTCTTT. As protein: CASSPLDSHTEAFF.

The genes are TRBV19 and TRBJ1-5; no clear D gene. The CDR3 consists of 13 residues. Germline CDR1 reads LNHDA; CDR2 reads SQIVND (reference sequence). With 3 bases removed from V and 3 bases from J, the gap between germline ends came to 6 bases. CDR3 in DNA: TGTGCCAGTAGTATGATGCCCAATCAGCCCCAGCATTTT. Its protein is CASSMMPNQPQHF.

This clonotype appeared many times. The chain joins TRBV2 to TRBJ1-4; TRBD1 might be the D (5 bases). Looked up from germline, CDR1 is SNHLY and CDR2 is FYNNEI. This CDR3 is 16 amino acids long. The V and J ends lost 3 bases and 0 bases respectively, with 11 bases between them. CDR3 DNA: TGTGCCAGCAGTGAGAACTCCAGGGCAACTAATGAAAAACTGTTTTTT. This sequence encodes CASSENSRATNEKLFF.

This clonotype was counted between two and nine times. The V gene is TRBV9, the J gene TRBJ2-1; TRBD1 aligns across 9 bases. V trimming: 3 bases; J trimming: 5 bases; junction bases outside the gene matches: 6. CDR3 length equals 15 residues. Germline-derived CDR1 and CDR2 are SGDLS and YYNGEE. CDR3 in amino acids: CASSATGQGDNEQFF. In nucleotides, the CDR3 is TGTGCCAGCAGCGCAACGGGACAGGGAGACAATGAGCAGTTCTTC.

This clonotype was recorded many times. CDR3 region: CASRPGATNEKLFF. In DNA form, the CDR3 reads TGTGCCAGCAGACCGGGCGCAACTAATGAAAAACTGTTTTTT. The gene calls are TRBV7-9 and TRBJ1-4; D is unresolved. The length of the CDR3 is 14 residues. Germline loops: CDR1 SEHNR, CDR2 FQNEAQ (reference sequence). V was shortened by 6 bases and J by 0 bases, with 8 bases between the two germline ends.

This clonotype was counted between two and nine times. The chain is built from TRBV7-2 and TRBJ2-1; 9 nucleotides align to TRBD2. Germline CDR1 is SGHTA and CDR2 is FQGNSA. Trimming cost V 5 bases and J 4 bases; bases outside gene matches: 9. The CDR3 consists of 16 residues. The CDR3 bases are TGTGCCAGCAGCAGGCGGGGGGGCCCAGATTACAATGAGCAGTTCTTC. Translating it yields CASSRRGGPDYNEQFF. Full variable domain (remainder filled in from reference TRBV7-2 and TRBJ2-1): GAGVSQSPSNKVTEKGKDVELRCDPISGHTALYWYRQSLGQGLEFLIYFQGNSAPDKSGLPSDRFSAERTGGSVSTLTIQRTQQEDSAVYLCASSRRGGPDYNEQFFGPGTRLTVL.